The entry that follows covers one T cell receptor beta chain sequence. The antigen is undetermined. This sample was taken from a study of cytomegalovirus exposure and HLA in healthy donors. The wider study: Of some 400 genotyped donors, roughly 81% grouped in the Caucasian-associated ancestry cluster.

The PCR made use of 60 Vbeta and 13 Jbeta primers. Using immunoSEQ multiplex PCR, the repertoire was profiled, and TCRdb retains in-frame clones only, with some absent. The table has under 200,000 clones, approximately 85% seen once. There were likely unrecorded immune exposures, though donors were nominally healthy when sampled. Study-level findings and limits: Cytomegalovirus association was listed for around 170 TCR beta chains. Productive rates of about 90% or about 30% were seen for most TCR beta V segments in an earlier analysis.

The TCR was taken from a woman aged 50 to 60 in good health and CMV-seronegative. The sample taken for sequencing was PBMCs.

CDR3: CASISSGANGYTF. The CDR3 DNA reads TGTGCCAGCATCTCGTCTGGGGCCAATGGCTACACCTTC. The chain has TRBV28 and TRBJ1-2; perhaps TRBD1 as D (5 bases). The V gene lost 7 bases and the J gene lost 6 bases, with 15 bases spanning the gap. The CDR3 sequence is 13 residues long. Germline loops: CDR1 MDHEN, CDR2 SYDVKM.